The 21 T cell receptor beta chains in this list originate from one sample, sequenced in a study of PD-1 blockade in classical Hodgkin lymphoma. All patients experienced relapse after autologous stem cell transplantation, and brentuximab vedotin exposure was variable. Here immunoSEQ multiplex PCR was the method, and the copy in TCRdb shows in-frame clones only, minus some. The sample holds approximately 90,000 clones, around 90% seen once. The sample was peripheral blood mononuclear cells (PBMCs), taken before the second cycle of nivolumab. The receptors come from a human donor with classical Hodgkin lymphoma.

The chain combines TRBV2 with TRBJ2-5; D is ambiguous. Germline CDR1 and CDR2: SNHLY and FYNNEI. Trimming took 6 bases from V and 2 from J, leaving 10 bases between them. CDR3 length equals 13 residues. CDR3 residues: CASRADLQETQYF. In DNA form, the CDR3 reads TGTGCCAGCAGGGCCGACCTACAAGAGACCCAGTACTTC.

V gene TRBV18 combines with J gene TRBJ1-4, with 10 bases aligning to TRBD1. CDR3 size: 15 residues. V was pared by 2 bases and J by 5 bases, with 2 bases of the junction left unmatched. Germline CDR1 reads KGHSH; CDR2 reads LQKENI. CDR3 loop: CASSPRDRGNEKLFF. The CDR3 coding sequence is TGTGCCAGCTCACCAAGGGACAGGGGAAATGAAAAACTGTTTTTT.

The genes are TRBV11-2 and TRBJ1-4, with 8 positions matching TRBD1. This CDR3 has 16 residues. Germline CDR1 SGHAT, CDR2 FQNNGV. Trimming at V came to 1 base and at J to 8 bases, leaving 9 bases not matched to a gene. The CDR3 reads CASSLGATGAREKLFF. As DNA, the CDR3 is TGTGCCAGCAGCTTAGGGGCGACAGGGGCGAGGGAAAAACTGTTTTTT.

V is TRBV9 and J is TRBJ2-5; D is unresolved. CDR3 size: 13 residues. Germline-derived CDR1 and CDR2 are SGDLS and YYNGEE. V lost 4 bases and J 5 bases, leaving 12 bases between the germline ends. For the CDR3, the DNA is TGTGCCAGCAGCCCCACCCCCTCCGAGACCCAGTACTTC. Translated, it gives CASSPTPSETQYF.

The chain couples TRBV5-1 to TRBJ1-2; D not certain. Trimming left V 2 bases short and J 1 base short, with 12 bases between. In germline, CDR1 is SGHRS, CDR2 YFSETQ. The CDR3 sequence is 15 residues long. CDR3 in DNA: TGCGCCAGCAGCTTAGGGTCTAGCAGTAACTATGGCTACACCTTC. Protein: CASSLGSSSNYGYTF.

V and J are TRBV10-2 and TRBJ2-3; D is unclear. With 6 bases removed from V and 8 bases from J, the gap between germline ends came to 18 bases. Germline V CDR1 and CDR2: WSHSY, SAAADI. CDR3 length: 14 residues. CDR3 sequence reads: CASSEPGSFGTQYF. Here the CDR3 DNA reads TGCGCCAGCAGCGAGCCCGGTAGTTTCGGTACGCAGTATTTT.

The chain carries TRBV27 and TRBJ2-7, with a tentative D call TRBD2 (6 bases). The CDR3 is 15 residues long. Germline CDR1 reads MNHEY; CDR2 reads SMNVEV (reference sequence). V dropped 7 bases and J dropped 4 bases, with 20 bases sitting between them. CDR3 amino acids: CASTRRFGGRYEQYF. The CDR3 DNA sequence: TGTGCCAGCACCCGACGCTTTGGAGGGAGGTACGAGCAGTACTTC.

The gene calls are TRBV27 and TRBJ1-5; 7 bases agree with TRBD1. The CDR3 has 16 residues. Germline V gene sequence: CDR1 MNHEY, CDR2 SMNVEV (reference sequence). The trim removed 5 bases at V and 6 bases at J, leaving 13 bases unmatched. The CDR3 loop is CASSPVDRWSVQPQHF. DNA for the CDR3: TGTGCCAGCAGTCCCGTGGACAGGTGGTCTGTTCAGCCCCAGCATTTT.

The DNA for the CDR3 is TGTGCCAGTGGGACCCTCTACGAGCAGTACTTC. This translates into CASGTLYEQYF. This chain links TRBV6-1 with TRBJ2-7; D may be TRBD1 or TRBD2 (5 bases each). CDR1 and CDR2 (germline): MNHNS, SASEGT. The V end lost 9 bases, the J end lost 3 bases, and 9 bases lay between the germline ends. The CDR3 is 11 residues long.

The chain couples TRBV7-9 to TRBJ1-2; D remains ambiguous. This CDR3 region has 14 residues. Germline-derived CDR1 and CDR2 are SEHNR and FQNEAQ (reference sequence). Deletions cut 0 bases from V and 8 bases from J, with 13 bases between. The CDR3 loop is CASSLANGYNGYTF. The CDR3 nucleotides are TGTGCCAGCAGCTTAGCCAACGGATATAACGGCTACACCTTC. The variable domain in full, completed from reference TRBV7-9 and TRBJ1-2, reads DTGVSQNPRHKITKRGQNVTFRCDPISEHNRLYWYRQTLGQGPEFLTYFQNEAQLEKSRLLSDRFSAERPKGSFSTLEIQRTEQGDSAMYLCASSLANGYNGYTFGSGTRLTVV.

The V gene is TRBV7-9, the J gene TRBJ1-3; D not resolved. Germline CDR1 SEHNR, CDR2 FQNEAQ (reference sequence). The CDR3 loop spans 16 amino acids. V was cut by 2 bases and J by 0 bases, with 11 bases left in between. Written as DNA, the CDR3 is TGTGCCAGCAGCTTATTGTTGACGGACTCTGGAAACACCATATATTTT. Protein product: CASSLLLTDSGNTIYF.

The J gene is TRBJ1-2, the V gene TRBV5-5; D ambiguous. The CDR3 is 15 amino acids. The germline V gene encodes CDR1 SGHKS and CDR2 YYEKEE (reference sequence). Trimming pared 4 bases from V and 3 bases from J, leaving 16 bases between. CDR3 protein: CASSRVGDLDYGYTF. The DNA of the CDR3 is TGTGCCAGCAGCCGCGTAGGAGACTTAGACTATGGCTACACCTTC. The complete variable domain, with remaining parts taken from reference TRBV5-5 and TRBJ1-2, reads DAGVTQSPTHLIKTRGQQVTLRCSPISGHKSVSWYQQVLGQGPQFIFQYYEKEERGRGNFPDRFSARQFPNYSSELNVNALLLGDSALYLCASSRVGDLDYGYTFGSGTRLTVV.

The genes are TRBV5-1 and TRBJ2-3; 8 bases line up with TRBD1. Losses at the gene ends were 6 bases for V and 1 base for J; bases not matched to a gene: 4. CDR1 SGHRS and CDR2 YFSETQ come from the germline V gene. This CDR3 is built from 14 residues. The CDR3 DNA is TGCGCCAGCACTGCGACAGGGGGCACAGATACGCAGTATTTT. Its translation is CASTATGGTDTQYF.

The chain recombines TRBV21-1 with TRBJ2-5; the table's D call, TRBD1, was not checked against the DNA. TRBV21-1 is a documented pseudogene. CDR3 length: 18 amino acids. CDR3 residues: CASSKRCLTRTEKETQYF. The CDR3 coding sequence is TGTGCCAGCAGCAAACGGTGCCTGACCCGGACAGAAAAAGAGACCCAGTACTTC.

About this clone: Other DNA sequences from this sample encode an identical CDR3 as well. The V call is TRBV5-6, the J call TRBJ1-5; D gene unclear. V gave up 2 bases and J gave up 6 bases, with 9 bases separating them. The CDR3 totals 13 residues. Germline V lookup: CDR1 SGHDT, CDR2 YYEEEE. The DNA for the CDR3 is TGTGCCAGCAGCTTAGGTTCCGGTCAGCCCCAGCATTTT. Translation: CASSLGSGQPQHF. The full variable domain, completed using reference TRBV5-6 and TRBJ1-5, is DAGVTQSPTHLIKTRGQQVTLRCSPKSGHDTVSWYQQALGQGPQFIFQYYEEEERQRGNFPDRFSGHQFPNYSSELNVNALLLGDSALYLCASSLGSGQPQHFGDGTRLSIL.

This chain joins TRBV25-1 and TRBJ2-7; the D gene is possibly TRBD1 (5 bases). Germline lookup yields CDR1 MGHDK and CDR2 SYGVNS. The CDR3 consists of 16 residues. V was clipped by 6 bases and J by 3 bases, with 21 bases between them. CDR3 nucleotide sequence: TGTGCCAGCAGGCCGAAGACAGCCCCGCGAGGCTACGAGCAGTACTTC. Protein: CASRPKTAPRGYEQYF.

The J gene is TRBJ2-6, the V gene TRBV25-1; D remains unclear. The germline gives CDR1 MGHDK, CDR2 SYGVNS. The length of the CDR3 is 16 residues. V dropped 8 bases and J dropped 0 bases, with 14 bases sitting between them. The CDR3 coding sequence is TGTGCCAGCGCAAGCACGGCCGTCTCTGGGGCCAACGTCCTGACTTTC. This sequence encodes CASASTAVSGANVLTF.

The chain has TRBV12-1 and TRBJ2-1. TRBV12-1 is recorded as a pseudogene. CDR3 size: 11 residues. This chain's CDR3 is CASSPANEQFF. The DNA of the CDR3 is TGTGCCAGCAGCCCGGCCAATGAGCAGTTCTTC.

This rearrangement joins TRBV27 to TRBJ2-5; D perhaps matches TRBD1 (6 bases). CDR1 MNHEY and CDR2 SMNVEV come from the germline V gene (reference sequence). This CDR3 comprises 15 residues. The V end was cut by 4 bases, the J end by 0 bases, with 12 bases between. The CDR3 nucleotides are TGTGCCAGCAGTTCGCATTGGGACAACCAAGAGACCCAGTACTTC. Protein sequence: CASSSHWDNQETQYF.

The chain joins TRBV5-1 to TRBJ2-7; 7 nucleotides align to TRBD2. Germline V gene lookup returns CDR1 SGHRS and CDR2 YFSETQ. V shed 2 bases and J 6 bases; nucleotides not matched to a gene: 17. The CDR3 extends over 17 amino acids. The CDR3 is CASSFSPGVAGPREQYF. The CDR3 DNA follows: TGCGCCAGCAGCTTTTCTCCGGGGGTAGCGGGTCCCCGCGAGCAGTACTTC.

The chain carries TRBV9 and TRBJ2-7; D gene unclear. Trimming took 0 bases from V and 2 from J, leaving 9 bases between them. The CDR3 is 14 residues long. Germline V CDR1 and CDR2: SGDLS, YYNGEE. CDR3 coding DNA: TGTGCCAGCAGCGTAGCGCTGGGTCCCTACGAGCAGTACTTC. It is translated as CASSVALGPYEQYF.